A single sample gave rise to the 2 T cell receptor beta chains below, sequenced in a study of technical replicates of blood from a handful of donors. The protocol was immunoSEQ multiplex PCR, while the TCRdb copy is restricted to in-frame clones and leaves out a portion. The sample has around 70,000 clones, approximately 96% seen once. Sequenced material: T cells isolated from PBMCs. These receptors were collected from a human donor in good health.

This rearrangement joins TRBV12-5 to TRBJ2-2, with D hard to call. Germline V lookup: CDR1 LGHNT, CDR2 FRNRAP. V was shortened by 2 bases and J by 4 bases, with 5 bases between the two germline ends. The CDR3 has 13 amino acids. The CDR3 spells CASGLRSTGELFF. The CDR3 nucleotides read TGTGCTAGTGGTTTGCGTTCCACCGGGGAGCTGTTTTTT. The whole variable domain, filled in from reference TRBV12-5 and TRBJ2-2, reads DARVTQTPRHKVTEMGQEVTMRCQPILGHNTVFWYRQTMMQGLELLAYFRNRAPLDDSGMPKDRFSAEMPDATLATLKIQPSEPRDSAVYFCASGLRSTGELFFGEGSRLTVL.

The J gene is TRBJ1-3, the V gene TRBV2, with TRBD1 identical over 7 bases. The J segment lost 3 bases and the V segment lost 2 bases, leaving 4 bases of the junction unmatched. CDR3 length: 15 amino acids. CDR1 and CDR2 from the germline V gene are SNHLY and FYNNEI. The CDR3 reads CASSESGGYGNTIYF. For the CDR3, the DNA is TGTGCCAGCAGTGAATCAGGGGGATATGGAAACACCATATATTTT.